This T cell receptor beta chain was sequenced in a study of blood T cell repertoires in COVID-19. Study-level background: Donors in the United States, Italy and Spain gave samples during acute or convalescent COVID-19. T cells, B-cell-depleted T cells, or PBMCs supplied cDNA or gDNA.

Per the authors' pipeline: How many nucleated cells were present was estimated from reference gene primer amplification. The method was immunoSEQ multiplex PCR; TCRdb's version includes in-frame clones alone and lacks a portion of them. V, J and clone size were drawn from that table, and D and trimming were deduced from the DNA. This table holds about 260,000 clones, around 87% found once. In its sample, this clone was seen a few times. This TCR derives from a man between 18 and 29 years old with active or convalescent COVID-19. The source material was peripheral blood.

This chain's CDR3 is CASLEVTGELFF. CDR3 coding DNA: TGTGCCAGCCTGGAGGTCACCGGGGAGCTGTTTTTT. This sequence joins TRBV2 and TRBJ2-2; D perhaps matches TRBD2 (5 bases). The CDR3 totals 12 residues. Trimming cost V 8 bases and J 4 bases, with 8 bases left between them. Germline V lookup: CDR1 SNHLY, CDR2 FYNNEI.